The present entry profiles one T cell receptor beta chain with its context. The data stem from a study of blood T cell repertoires in COVID-19. Study overall: Sites in the United States, Italy and Spain provided acute and convalescent COVID-19 samples. From T cells, B-cell-depleted T cells, or PBMCs came the material, which was cDNA or gDNA.

Original methodology: The authors estimated nucleated cell counts from reference gene primer amplification. Produced via immunoSEQ multiplex PCR; TCRdb's table is partial and in-frame only. V and J calls and clone size are given by that table; D and trimming were obtained from the DNA. The table records about 200,000 clones, 70% to 90% of them present only once. With V trimmed by 2 bases and J by 1 base, 6 bases remained unmatched. The CDR3 has 16 amino acids. The germline V gene has CDR1 MNHEY and CDR2 SVGAGI. The sequencing sample was made of peripheral blood. This clonotype was obtained from a man aged 60 to 75 with acute or convalescent COVID-19. The chain recombines TRBV6-5 with TRBJ1-1; TRBD1 matches 8 bases. The CDR3 DNA reads as TGTGCCAGCAGTTACCGACAGGGGAAGGGGAACACTGAAGCTTTCTTT. Encoded protein: CASSYRQGKGNTEAFF.